The source of this TCR beta chain is a study of T cells in Graves' hyperthyroidism and ophthalmopathy. Amplified TCR beta CDR3 regions derived from RNA transcripts. Primed by the HTBI set, a first-round RT-PCR was run on the TCR CDR3. TCRdb re-called the multiplex PCR reads through MiXCR, storing one row per CDR3 protein. The profile covers approximately 400,000 distinct CDR3 sequences, with 25% appearing a single time and 70% to 75% taken by the ten largest. A note on this clonotype: Its matching antigen is unknown. A read error is likely, as this CDR3 ends without the conserved phenylalanine or tryptophan.

Study results and caveats: The majority of expanded thyroid clonotypes above 0.001 also appeared in blood.

Patients having uncontrolled infection, another autoimmune disease, pregnancy or lactation were not included. Together with thyroid ultrasound, orbital computed tomography, serum thyroxine and TRAb, clinical symptoms were used for diagnoses. Germline values: CDR1 LGHDT, CDR2 YNNKEL (reference sequence). Trimming took 0 bases from V and 3 from J; bases not matched to a gene: 9. The CDR3 covers 17 residues. This sequence joins TRBV3-1 and TRBJ2-7; TRBD2 matches 9 bases. This sequence originates from a man aged 50-59 years with Graves' hyperthyroidism. The sample comprised blood. This CDR3 is CASSQDRKTSGVYEQYS. CDR3 nucleotides: TGTGCCAGCAGCCAAGATAGAAAGACTAGCGGAGTCTACGAGCAGTACTCC.